The clone carrying this T cell receptor beta chain showed up just a few times. Two-round multiplex PCR on genomic DNA was the method by which TCR beta CDR3 was amplified. Initially, in first-round PCR, primers specific to each TRBV and TRBJ gene were used. TCRdb ran MiXCR on the multiplex PCR reads and lists one entry per CDR3 protein. The sample has about 24,000 distinct CDR3 sequences, around 34% seen once. The sample belongs to a study of prognosis after radiotherapy for stage I lung cancer. The V gene's germline CDR1 is MNHNS and CDR2 SASEGT. Trimming left V 5 bases short and J 4 bases short, with 7 bases between. There are 12 residues in the CDR3.

Specimen: PBMCs, collected before or after stereotactic body radiation therapy (not recorded which). The V and J genes are TRBV6-1 and TRBJ2-3; D call uncertain. The clonotype originates from a donor aged 50 or older with non-small cell lung cancer. CDR3 bases: TGTGCCAGCAGTCCGGACCCAGATACGCAGTATTTT. Encoded protein: CASSPDPDTQYF.